This entry describes one T cell receptor beta chain. Its binding antigen is unknown. Within one base of it there is no much larger clone, and no base qualities were kept. This sample was taken from a study of T cell changes during pregnancy in multiple sclerosis (dated 2019 in TCRdb). Concerning the study at large: Changes in the T cell repertoire over the course of pregnancy were examined in this study in women with multiple sclerosis.

Including the terminal cysteine and phenylalanine, the CDR3 comprises 15 residues. Kept here is only the CDR3 DNA, which spans 45 bases and is read in frame from base 1. V is trimmed back by 7 bases and J by 2 bases, and the junction contains 8 bases that no gene match accounts for. From the germline V gene, CDR1 is SNHLY and CDR2 is FYNNEI. Receptor libraries were prepared by the immunoSEQ multiplex PCR assay. In TCRdb, the immuneACCESS table is reduced to in-frame sequences with V and J assigned. These tables do not hold every clone; where another copy was compared, an unresolved V gene accounts for under half, and the others remain unexplained. The sample table contains about 98,000 clones; only one count was recorded for about 92% of them. The ten largest clones represent less than 2.5% of the sample.

The input for sequencing was peripheral blood, taken after pregnancy. This sequence uses TRBV2 and TRBJ2-3; the central 8 bases match TRBD2. The TCR sequence derives from a female donor in good health, enrolled as a control in a pregnancy study. The nucleotide sequence is TGTGCCAGCACCCGGGAGGGACGGTCCACAGATACGCAGTATTTT. Its translation reads: CASTREGRSTDTQYF.